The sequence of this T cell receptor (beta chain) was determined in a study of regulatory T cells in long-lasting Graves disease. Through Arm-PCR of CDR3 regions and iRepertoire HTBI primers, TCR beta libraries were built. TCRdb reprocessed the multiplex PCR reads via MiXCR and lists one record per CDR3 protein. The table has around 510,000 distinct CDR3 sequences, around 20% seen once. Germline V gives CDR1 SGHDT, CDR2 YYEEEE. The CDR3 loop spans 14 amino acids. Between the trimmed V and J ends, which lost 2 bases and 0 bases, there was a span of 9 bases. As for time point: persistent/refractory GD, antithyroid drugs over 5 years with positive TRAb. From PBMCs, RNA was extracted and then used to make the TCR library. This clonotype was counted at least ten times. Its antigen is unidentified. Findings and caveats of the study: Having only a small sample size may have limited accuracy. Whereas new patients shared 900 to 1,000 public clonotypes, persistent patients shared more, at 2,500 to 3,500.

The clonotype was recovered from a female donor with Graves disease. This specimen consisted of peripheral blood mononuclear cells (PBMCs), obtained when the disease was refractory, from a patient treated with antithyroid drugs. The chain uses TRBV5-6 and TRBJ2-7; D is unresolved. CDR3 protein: CASSFVTPSYEQYF. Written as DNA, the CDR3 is TGTGCCAGCAGCTTTGTGACACCCTCCTACGAGCAGTACTTC.